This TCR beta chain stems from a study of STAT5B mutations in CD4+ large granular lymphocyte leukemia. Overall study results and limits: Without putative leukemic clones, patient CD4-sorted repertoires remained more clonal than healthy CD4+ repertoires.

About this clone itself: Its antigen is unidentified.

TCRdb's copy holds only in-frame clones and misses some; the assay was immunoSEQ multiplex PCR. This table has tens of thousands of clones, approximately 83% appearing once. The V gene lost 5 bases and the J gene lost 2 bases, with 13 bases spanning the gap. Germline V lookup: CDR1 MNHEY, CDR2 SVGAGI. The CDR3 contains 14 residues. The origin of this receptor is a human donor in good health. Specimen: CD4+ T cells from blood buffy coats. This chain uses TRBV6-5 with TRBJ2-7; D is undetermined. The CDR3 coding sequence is TGTGCCAGCAGTCCCCGTCGAGGAGCCTACGAGCAGTACTTC. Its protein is CASSPRRGAYEQYF.